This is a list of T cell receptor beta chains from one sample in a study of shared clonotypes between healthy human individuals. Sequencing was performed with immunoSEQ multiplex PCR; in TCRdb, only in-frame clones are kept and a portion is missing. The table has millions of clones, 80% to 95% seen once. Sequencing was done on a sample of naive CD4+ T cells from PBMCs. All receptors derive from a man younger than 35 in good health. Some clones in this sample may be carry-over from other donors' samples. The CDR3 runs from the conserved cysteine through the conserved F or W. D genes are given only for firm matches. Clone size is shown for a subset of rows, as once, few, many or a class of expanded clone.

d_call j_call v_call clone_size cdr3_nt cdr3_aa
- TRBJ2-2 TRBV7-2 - TGTGCCAGCAGCCTTATGGTATCTAACACCGGGGAGCTGTTTTTT CASSLMVSNTGELFF
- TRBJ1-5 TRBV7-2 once TGTGCCAGCAGTCGAGCGGCCCGTCAGCCCCAGCATTTT CASSRAARQPQHF
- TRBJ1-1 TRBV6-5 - TGTGCCAGTCGCCATGGGGGGTCGGCTTTCTTT CASRHGGSAFF
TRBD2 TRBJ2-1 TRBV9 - TGTGCCAGCGGGACTAGCGGCTCATACAATGAGCAGTTCTTC CASGTSGSYNEQFF
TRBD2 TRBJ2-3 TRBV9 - TGTGCCAGCAGCCGTAGCGGGGGCACAGATACGCAGTATTTT CASSRSGGTDTQYF
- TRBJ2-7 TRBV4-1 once TGCGCCAGCAGCCAAGCGAGCGGGCGGAATTACGAGCAGTACTTC CASSQASGRNYEQYF
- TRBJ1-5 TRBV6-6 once TGTGCCAGCAGTTACGCAGGGAAGAGGAACGATCAGCCCCAGCATTTT CASSYAGKRNDQPQHF
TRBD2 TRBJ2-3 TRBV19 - TGTGCCAGTAGTATAGAACTAGCGGGAGGGCCATGGACGCAGTATTTT CASSIELAGGPWTQYF
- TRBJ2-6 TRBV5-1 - TGCGCCAGCAGGCAGGGCTCTGGGGCCAACGTCCTGACTTTC CASRQGSGANVLTF
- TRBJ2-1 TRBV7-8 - TGTGCCAGCAGCTTAGGGACGGTATACAATGAGCAGTTCTTC CASSLGTVYNEQFF
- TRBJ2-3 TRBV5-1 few TGCGCCAGCAGCTTGGACAGTAGCACAGATACGCAGTATTTT CASSLDSSTDTQYF
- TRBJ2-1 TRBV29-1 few TGCAGCGCCCTAACTAGTATCTCCTACAATGAGCAGTTCTTC CSALTSISYNEQFF
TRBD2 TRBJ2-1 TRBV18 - TGTGCCAGCTCACCACTACCGACTAGCGGACCGAGCTCCTACAATGAGCAGTTCTTC CASSPLPTSGPSSYNEQFF
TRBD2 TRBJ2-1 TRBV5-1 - TGCGCCAGCAGCCTAGGGACTAGCTGGAGCAATGAGCAGTTCTTC CASSLGTSWSNEQFF
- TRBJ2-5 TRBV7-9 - TGTGCCAGCAGCCCCATTTGGGTATCTGGGGAGACCCAGTACTTC CASSPIWVSGETQYF
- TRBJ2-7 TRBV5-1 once TGCGCCAGCAGCTTGGGGACTACTTTCTACGAGCAGTACTTC CASSLGTTFYEQYF
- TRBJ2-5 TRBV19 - TGTGCCAGTAGTCCCAGGCGCGGCAGCCAAGAGACCCAGTACTTC CASSPRRGSQETQYF